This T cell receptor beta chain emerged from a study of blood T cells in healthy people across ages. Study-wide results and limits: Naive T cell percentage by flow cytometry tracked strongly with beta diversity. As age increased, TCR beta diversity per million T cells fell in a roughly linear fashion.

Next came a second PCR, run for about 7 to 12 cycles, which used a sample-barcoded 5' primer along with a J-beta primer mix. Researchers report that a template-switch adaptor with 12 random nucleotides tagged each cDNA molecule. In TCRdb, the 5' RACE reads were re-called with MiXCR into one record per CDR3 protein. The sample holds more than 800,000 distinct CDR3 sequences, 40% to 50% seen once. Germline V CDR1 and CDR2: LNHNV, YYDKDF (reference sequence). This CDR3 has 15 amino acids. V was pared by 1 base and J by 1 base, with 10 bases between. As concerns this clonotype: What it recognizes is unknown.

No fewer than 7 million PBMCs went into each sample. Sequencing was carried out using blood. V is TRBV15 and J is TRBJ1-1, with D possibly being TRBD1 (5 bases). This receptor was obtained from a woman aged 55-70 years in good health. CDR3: CATSRASQGNTEAFF. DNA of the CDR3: TGTGCCACCAGCAGAGCCAGTCAGGGGAACACTGAAGCTTTCTTT. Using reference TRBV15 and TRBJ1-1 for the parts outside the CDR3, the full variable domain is DAMVIQNPRYQVTQFGKPVTLSCSQTLNHNVMYWYQQKSSQAPKLLFHYYDKDFNNEADTPDNFQSRRPNTSFCFLDIRSPGLGDTAMYLCATSRASQGNTEAFFGQGTRLTVV.